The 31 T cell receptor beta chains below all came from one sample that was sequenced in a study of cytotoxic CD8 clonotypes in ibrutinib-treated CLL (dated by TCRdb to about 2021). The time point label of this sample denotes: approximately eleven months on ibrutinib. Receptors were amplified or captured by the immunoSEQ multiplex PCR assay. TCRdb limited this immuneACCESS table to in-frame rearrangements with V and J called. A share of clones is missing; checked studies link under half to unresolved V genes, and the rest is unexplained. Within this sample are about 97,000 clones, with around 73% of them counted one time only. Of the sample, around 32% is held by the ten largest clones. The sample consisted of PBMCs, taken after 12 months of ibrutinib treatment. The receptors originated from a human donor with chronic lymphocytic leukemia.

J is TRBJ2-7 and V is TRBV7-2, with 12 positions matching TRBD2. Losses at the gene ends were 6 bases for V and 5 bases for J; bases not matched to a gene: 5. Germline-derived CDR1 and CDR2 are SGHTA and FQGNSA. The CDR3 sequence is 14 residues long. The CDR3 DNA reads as TGTGCCAGCAGTGCCGGACTAGCGGGGAACGAGCAGTACTTC. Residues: CASSAGLAGNEQYF.

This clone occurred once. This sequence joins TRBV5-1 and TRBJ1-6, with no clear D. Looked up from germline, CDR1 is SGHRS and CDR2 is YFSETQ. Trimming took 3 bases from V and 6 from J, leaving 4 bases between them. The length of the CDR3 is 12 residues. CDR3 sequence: CASSSGNSPLHF. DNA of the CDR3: TGCGCCAGCAGCTCTGGTAATTCACCCCTCCACTTT. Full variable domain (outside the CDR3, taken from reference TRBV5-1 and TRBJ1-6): KAGVTQTPRYLIKTRGQQVTLSCSPISGHRSVSWYQQTPGQGLQFLFEYFSETQRNKGNFPGRFSGRQFSNSRSEMNVSTLELGDSALYLCASSSGNSPLHFGNGTRLTVT.

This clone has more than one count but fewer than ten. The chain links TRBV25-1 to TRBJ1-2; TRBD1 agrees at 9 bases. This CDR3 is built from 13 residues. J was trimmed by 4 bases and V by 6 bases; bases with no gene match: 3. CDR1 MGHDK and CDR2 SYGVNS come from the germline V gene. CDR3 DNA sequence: TGTGCCAGCAGAATGGACAGGGGCTATGGCTACACCTTC. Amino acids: CASRMDRGYGYTF.

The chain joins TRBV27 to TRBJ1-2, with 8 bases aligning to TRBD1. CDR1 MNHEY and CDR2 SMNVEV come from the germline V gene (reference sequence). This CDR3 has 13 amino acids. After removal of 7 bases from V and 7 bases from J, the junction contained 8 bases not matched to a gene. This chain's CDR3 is CASIPDRAAGYTF. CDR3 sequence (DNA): TGTGCCAGCATCCCGGACAGGGCTGCTGGCTACACCTTC.

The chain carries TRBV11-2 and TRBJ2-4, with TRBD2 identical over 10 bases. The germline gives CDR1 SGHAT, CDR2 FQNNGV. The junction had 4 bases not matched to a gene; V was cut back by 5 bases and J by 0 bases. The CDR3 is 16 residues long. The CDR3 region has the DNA TGTGCCAGCAGCCCCAGCGGGGGGGGAGCCAAAAACATTCAGTACTTC. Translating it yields CASSPSGGGAKNIQYF.

The CDR3 DNA reads TGTGCCATCAGTGAGTCGATGGCAGGGACTTATCTCGGGGAGCAGTACTTC. Translating gives CAISESMAGTYLGEQYF. The chain is built from TRBV10-3 and TRBJ2-7; maybe TRBD2 (6 bases). This CDR3 has 17 residues. Germline V gene sequence: CDR1 ENHRY, CDR2 SYGVKD. Trimming took off 0 bases at V and 7 bases at J, with 22 bases between the two ends.

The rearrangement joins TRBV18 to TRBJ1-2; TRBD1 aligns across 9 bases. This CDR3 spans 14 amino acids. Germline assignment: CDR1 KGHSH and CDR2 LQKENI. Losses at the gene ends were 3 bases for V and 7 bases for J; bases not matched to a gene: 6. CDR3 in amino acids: CASSPRDRAGGYTF. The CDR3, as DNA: TGTGCCAGCTCACCCAGGGACAGGGCTGGTGGCTACACCTTC.

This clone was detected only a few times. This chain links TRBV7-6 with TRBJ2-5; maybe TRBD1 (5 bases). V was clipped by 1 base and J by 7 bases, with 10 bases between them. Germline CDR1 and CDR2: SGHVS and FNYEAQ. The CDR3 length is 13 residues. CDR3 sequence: CASSLVNTGTQYF. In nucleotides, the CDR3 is TGTGCCAGCAGCTTAGTGAACACAGGGACCCAGTACTTC.

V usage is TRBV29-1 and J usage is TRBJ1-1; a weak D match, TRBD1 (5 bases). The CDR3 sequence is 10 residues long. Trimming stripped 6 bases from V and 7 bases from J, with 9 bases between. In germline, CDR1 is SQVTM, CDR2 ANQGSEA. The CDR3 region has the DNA TGCAGCGTCTATGACAGTGAAGCTTTCTTT. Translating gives CSVYDSEAFF. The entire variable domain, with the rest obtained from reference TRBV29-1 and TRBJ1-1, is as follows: SAVISQKPSRDICQRGTSLTIQCQVDSQVTMMFWYRQQPGQSLTLIATANQGSEATYESGFVIDKFPISRPNLTFSTLTVSNMSPEDSSIYLCSVYDSEAFFGQGTRLTVV.

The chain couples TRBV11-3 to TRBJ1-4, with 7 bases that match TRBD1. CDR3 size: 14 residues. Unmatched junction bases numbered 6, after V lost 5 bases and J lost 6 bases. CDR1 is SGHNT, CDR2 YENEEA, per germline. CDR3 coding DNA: TGTGCCAGCAGCCGACAGGGTAGAGATGAAAAACTGTTTTTT. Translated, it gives CASSRQGRDEKLFF.

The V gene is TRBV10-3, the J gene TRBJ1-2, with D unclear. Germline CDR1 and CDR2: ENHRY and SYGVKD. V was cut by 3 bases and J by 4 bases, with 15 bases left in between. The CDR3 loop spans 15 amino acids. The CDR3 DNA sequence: TGTGCCATCAGTGAAATTGGTGGTTCTAGCTATGGCTACACCTTC. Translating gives CAISEIGGSSYGYTF.

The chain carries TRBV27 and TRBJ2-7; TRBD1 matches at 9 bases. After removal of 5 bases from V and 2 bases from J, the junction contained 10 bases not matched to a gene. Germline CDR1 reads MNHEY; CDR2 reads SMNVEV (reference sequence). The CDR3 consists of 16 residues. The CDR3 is CASSGIPGQGTYEQYF. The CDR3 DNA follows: TGTGCCAGCAGTGGAATTCCGGGACAGGGAACCTACGAGCAGTACTTC.

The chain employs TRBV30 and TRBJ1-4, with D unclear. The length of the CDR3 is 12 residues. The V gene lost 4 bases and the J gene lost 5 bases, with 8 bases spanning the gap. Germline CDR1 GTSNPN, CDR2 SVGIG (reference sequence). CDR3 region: CAWNRENEKLFF. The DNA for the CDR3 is TGTGCCTGGAATCGGGAGAATGAAAAACTGTTTTTT.

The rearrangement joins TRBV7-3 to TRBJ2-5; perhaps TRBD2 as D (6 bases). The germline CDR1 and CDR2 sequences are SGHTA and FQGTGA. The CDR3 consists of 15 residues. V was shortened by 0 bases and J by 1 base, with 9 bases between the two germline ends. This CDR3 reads CASSLTGGTQETQYF. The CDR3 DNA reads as TGTGCCAGCAGCTTAACGGGGGGAACCCAAGAGACCCAGTACTTC.

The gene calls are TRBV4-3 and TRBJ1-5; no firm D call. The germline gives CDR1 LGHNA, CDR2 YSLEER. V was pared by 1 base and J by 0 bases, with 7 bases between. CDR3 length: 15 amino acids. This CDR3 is CASSQVYNSNQPQHF. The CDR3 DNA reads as TGCGCCAGCAGCCAAGTTTATAATAGCAATCAGCCCCAGCATTTT.

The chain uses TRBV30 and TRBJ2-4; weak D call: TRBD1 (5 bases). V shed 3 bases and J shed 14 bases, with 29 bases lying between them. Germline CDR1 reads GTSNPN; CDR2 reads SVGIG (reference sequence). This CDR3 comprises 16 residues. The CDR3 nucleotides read TGTGCCTGGAGCTTTAATAGTCAGGGTGCCAAAAACACCGAGTACTTC. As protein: CAWSFNSQGAKNTEYF.

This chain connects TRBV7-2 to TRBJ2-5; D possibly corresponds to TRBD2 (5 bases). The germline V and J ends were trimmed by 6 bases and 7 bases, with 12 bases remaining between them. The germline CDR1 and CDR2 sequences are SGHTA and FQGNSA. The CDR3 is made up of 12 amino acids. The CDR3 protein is CASSYNRGTQYF. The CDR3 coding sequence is TGTGCCAGCAGTTATAACCGGGGGACCCAGTACTTC.

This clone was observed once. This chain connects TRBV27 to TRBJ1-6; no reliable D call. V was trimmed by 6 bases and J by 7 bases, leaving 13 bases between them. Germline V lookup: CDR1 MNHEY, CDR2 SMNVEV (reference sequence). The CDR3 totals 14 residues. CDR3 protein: CASRGLRVNSPLHF. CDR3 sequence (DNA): TGTGCCAGCAGGGGATTACGGGTGAATTCACCCCTCCACTTT.

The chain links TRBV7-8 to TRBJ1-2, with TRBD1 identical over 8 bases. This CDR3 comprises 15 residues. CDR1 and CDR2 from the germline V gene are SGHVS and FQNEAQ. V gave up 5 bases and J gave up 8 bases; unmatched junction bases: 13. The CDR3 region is CASSPVLEQGAGYTF. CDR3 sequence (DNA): TGTGCCAGCAGCCCGGTTTTAGAGCAGGGGGCAGGCTACACCTTC.

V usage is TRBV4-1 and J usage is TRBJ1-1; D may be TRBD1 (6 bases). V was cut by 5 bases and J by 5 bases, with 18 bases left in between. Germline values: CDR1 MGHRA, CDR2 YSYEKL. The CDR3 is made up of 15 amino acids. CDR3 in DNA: TGCGCCAGCAGCTCCTCGCCTGGAGGGGGGACTGAAGCTTTCTTT. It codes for CASSSSPGGGTEAFF.

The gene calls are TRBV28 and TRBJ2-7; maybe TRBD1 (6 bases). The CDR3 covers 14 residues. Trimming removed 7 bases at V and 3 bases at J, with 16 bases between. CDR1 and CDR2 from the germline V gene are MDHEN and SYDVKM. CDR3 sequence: CASNSWQGFYEQYF. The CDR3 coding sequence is TGTGCCAGCAACTCTTGGCAGGGGTTCTACGAGCAGTACTTC.

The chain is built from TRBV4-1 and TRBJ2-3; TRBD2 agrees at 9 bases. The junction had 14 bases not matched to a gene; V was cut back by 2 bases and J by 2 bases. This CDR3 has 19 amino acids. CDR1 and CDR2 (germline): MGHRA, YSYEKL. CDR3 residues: CASSQTPSGAGGSTDTQYF. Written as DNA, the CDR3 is TGCGCCAGCAGCCAAACCCCCTCTGGAGCGGGGGGCTCCACAGATACGCAGTATTTT.

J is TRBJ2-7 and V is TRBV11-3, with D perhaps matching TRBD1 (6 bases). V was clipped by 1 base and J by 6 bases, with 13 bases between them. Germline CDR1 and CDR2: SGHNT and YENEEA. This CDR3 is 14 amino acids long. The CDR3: CASSLGGPGVEQYF. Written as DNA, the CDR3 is TGTGCCAGCAGCTTAGGAGGGCCAGGGGTCGAGCAGTACTTC.

CDR3 sequence: CASSLVAENEKLFF. The CDR3 DNA is TGTGCCAGCAGCTTAGTGGCAGAAAATGAAAAACTGTTTTTT. The rearrangement links TRBV7-9 to TRBJ1-4; D is unclear. CDR1 and CDR2 from the germline V gene are SEHNR and FQNEAQ (reference sequence). Trimming pared 1 base from V and 5 bases from J, leaving 8 bases between. This CDR3 spans 14 amino acids.

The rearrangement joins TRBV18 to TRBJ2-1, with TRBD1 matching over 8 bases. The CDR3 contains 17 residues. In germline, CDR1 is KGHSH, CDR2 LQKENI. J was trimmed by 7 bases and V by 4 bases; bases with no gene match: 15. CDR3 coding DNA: TGTGCCAGCTCACTAGAACAGCAGGGGGCTGGGTCAAATGAGCAGTTCTTC. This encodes CASSLEQQGAGSNEQFF.

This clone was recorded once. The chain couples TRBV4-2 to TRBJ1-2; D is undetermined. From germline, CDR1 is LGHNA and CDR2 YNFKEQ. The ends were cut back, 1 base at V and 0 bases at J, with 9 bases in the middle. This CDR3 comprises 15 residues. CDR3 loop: CASSQGPGSNYGYTF. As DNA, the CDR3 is TGTGCCAGCAGCCAAGGTCCAGGTTCTAACTATGGCTACACCTTC.

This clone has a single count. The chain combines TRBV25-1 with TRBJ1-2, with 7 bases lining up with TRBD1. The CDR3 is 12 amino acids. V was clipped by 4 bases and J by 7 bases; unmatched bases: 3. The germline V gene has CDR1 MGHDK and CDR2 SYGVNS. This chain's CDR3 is CASSARGAGYTF. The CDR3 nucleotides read TGTGCCAGCAGTGCCAGGGGGGCTGGCTACACCTTC.

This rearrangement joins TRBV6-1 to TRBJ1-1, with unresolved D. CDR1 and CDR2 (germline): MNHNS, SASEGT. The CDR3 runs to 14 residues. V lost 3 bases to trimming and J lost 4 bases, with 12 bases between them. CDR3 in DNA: TGTGCCAGCAGTGACACAGCCCGTGGCACTGAAGCTTTCTTT. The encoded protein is CASSDTARGTEAFF.

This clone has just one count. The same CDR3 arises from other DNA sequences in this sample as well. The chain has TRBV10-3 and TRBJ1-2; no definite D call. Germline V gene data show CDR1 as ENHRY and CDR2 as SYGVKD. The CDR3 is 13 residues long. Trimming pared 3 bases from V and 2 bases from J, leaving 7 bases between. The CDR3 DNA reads TGTGCCATCAGTGAAGGAAGCAACTATGGCTACACCTTC. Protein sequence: CAISEGSNYGYTF.

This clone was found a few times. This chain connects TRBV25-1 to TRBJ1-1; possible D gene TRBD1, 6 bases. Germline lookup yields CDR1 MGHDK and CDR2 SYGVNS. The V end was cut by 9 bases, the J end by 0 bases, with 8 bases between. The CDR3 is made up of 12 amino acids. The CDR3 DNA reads TGTGCCAGTACAGGGATGAACACTGAAGCTTTCTTT. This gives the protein CASTGMNTEAFF.

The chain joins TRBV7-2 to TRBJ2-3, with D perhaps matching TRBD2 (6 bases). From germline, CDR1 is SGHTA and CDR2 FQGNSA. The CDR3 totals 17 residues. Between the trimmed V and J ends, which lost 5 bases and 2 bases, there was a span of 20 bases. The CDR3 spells CASSPEGGRPDTDTQYF. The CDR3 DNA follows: TGTGCCAGCAGCCCCGAGGGTGGGAGGCCTGACACAGATACGCAGTATTTT.